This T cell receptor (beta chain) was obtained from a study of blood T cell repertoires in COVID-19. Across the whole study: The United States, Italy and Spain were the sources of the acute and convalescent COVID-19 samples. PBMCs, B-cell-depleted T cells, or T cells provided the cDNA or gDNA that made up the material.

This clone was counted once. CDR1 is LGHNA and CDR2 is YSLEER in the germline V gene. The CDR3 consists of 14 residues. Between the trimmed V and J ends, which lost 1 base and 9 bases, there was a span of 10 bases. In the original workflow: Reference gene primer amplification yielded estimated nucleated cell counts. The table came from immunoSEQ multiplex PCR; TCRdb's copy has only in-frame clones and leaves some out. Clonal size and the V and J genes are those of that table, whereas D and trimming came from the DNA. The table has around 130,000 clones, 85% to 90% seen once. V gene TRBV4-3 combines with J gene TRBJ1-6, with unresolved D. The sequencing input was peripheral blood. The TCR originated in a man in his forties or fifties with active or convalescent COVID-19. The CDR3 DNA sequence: TGCGCCAGCAGCCAAGTAGCAAGGCCTTCACCCCTCCACTTT. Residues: CASSQVARPSPLHF.